The rows below give T cell receptor beta chains drawn from one sample of a study of CD8+ T cells in alopecia areata. The repertoire was sequenced with immunoSEQ multiplex PCR; TCRdb's copy has only in-frame clones and lacks some. This repertoire shows approximately 210,000 clones, more than 55% found once; its top ten account for roughly 1.2%. This material consisted of CD4+ T cells sorted from blood, taken between weeks 43 and 45, from a patient treated with tofacitinib. These TCRs come from a human donor with alopecia areata. CDR3s include the opening cysteine and the closing phenylalanine or tryptophan. D genes are given only for firm matches. Clone size is not always given. Where it is, it says once, few, many or a class for expanded clones.

>TRBJ1-5|-|-|TRBV25-1
TGTGCCAGCAACCTCTTTAGCAATCAGCCCCAGCATTTT
CASNLFSNQPQHF
>TRBJ2-2|few|-|TRBV14
TGTGCCAGCAGTTGGAACACCGGGGAGCTGTTTTTT
CASSWNTGELFF
>TRBJ1-1|-|-|TRBV5-1
TGCGCCAGCACTACACAGGGTGGCACTGAAGCTTTCTTT
CASTTQGGTEAFF
>TRBJ1-2|-|-|TRBV25-1
TGTGCCAGCAGTGACCCACTCTATGGCTACACCTTC
CASSDPLYGYTF
>TRBJ2-1|few|-|TRBV14
TGTGCCAGCAGCCAGTTTCGGGGTGGCGATGAGCAGTTCTTC
CASSQFRGGDEQFF
>TRBJ1-2|-|-|TRBV25-1
TGTGCCACGAACTCCGGGGCTAACTATGGCTACACCTTC
CATNSGANYGYTF
>TRBJ2-7|once|-|TRBV23-1
TGCGCCAGCAGTCAACCGAATGGGATGTACGAGCAGTACTTC
CASSQPNGMYEQYF
>TRBJ1-2|-|-|TRBV5-4
TGTGCCAGCAGCTTGGTCGGTTTCAGGGACTATGGCTACACCTTC
CASSLVGFRDYGYTF
>TRBJ2-1|-|TRBD2|TRBV2
TGTGCCAGCAGTTTGACTAGCGGGGGTGGCTACAATGAGCAGTTCTTC
CASSLTSGGGYNEQFF
>TRBJ2-2|-|TRBD2|TRBV29-1
TGCAGCGCCAAGACTAGCGCAGCCGCCACCGGGGAGCTGTTTTTT
CSAKTSAAATGELFF
>TRBJ2-1|-|TRBD2|TRBV7-9
TGTGCCAGCAGCTCAAGCGGGGGCGATAGCTCCTACAATAAGCAGTTCTTC
CASSSSGGDSSYNKQFF
>TRBJ2-5|-|-|TRBV25-1
TGTGCCAGCAGTGTCGGCTTGGGGGAGCAGTACTTC
CASSVGLGEQYF
>TRBJ2-2|-|-|TRBV11-2
TGTGCCAGCAGCCGGGGTGTCGGGGAGCTGTTTTTT
CASSRGVGELFF
>TRBJ2-7|few|-|TRBV29-1
TGCAGCGTTGACATACAGGGCGACGAGCAGTACTTC
CSVDIQGDEQYF
>TRBJ1-2|few|TRBD1|TRBV29-1
TGCAGCGTTGTTGCAGGGGGCGGAGGGGGCTACACCTTC
CSVVAGGGGGYTF
>TRBJ1-1|-|TRBD1|TRBV5-1
TGCGCCAGCAGCTTGGGGGACAGGGGAAGTATGAACACTGAAGCTTTCTTT
CASSLGDRGSMNTEAFF
>TRBJ1-2|few|-|TRBV7-2
TGTGCCAGCAGCTTAGGAGGTGTGGGTGACTGGAGGGGCTACACCTTC
CASSLGGVGDWRGYTF
>TRBJ2-5|-|TRBD1|TRBV4-3
TGCGCCAGCAGCCCGGACAGGCAAGAGACCCAGTACTTC
CASSPDRQETQYF
>TRBJ2-2|-|TRBD1|TRBV11-3
TGTGCCAGCAGCCAGGAACAGGGGCTCACCGGGGAGCTGTTTTTT
CASSQEQGLTGELFF
>TRBJ2-7|-|-|TRBV18
TGTGCCAGCTCACCGGGCGGGACCTACGAGCAGTACTTC
CASSPGGTYEQYF
>TRBJ1-2|-|-|TRBV29-1
TGCAGCGTGGGGGCTAGGACGGCTAACTATGGCTACACCTTC
CSVGARTANYGYTF
>TRBJ1-1|-|-|TRBV29-1
TGCAGCGTTGAAGGACTGATGAACACTGAAGCTTTCTTT
CSVEGLMNTEAFF
>TRBJ1-2|-|-|TRBV7-9
TGTGCCAGCAGCTTAGGCGGGAGCGGAGGCTACACCTTC
CASSLGGSGGYTF
>TRBJ2-1|-|-|TRBV29-1
TGCAGCGTTGGAGGGGGGAGCTCCTACAATGAGCAGTTCTTC
CSVGGGSSYNEQFF
>TRBJ1-5|-|-|TRBV9
TGTGCCAGCAGCGTAGGACCCGGGGTGGATCAGCCCCAGCATTTT
CASSVGPGVDQPQHF
>TRBJ2-3|few|-|TRBV10-3
TGTGCCATCAGTGAGTCTGTCACCCTAGATACGCAGTATTTT
CAISESVTLDTQYF
>TRBJ2-3|-|-|TRBV29-1
TGCAGCGTTGTCGGCCAAGATACGCAGTATTTT
CSVVGQDTQYF
>TRBJ1-6|once|-|TRBV5-1
TGCGCCAGCAGCTTTGGTACGGCGGATTCACCCCTCCACTTT
CASSFGTADSPLHF
>TRBJ1-2|-|-|TRBV5-6
TGTGCCAGCAGCTTGGCAGGAGACTATGGCTACACCTTC
CASSLAGDYGYTF
>TRBJ2-1|few|TRBD1|TRBV29-1
TGCAGCGTTGAAGAGGGACAGGCGAGCTCCTACAATGAGCAGTTCTTC
CSVEEGQASSYNEQFF
>TRBJ2-5|-|-|TRBV2
TGTGCCAGCGGGCCTGTCCAGGAGACCCAGTACTTC
CASGPVQETQYF
>TRBJ2-5|-|-|TRBV6-1
TGTGCCAGCAACGGGTTGAGGGCTGAGGAGACCCAGTACTTC
CASNGLRAEETQYF
>TRBJ2-1|-|TRBD2|TRBV4-3
TGCGCCAGCAGCCAACCGACTAGCGGGGGTTACAATGAGCAGTTCTTC
CASSQPTSGGYNEQFF